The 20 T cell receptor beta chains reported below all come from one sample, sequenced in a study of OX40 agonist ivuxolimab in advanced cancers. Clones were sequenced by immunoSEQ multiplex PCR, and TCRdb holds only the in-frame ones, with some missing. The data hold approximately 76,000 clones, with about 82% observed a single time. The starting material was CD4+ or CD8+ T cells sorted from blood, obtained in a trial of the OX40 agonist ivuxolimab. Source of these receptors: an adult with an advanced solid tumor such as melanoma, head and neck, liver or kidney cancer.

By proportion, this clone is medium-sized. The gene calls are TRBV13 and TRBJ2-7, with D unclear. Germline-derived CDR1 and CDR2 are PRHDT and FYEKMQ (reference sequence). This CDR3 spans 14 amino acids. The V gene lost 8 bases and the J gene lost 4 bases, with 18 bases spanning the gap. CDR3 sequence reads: CASSSPWSRYEQYF. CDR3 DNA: TGTGCCAGCTCTTCCCCGTGGAGTAGGTACGAGCAGTACTTC.

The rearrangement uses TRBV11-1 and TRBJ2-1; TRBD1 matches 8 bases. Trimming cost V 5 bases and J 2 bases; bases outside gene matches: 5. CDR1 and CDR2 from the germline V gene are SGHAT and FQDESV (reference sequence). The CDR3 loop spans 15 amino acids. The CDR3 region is CASSETGDTYNEQFF. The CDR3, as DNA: TGTGCCAGCAGCGAGACAGGGGACACCTACAATGAGCAGTTCTTC. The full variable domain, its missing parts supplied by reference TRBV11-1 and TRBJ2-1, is EAEVAQSPRYKITEKSQAVAFWCDPISGHATLYWYRQILGQGPELLVQFQDESVVDDSQLPKDRFSAERLKGVDSTLKIQPAELGDSAMYLCASSETGDTYNEQFFGPGTRLTVL.

The CDR3 region is CASSRGTGNNEKLFF. As DNA, the CDR3 is TGTGCCAGCAGTCGGGGGACAGGGAATAATGAAAAACTGTTTTTT. The rearrangement links TRBV7-2 to TRBJ1-4; 9 nucleotides line up with TRBD1. The CDR3 totals 15 residues. Germline CDR1 SGHTA, CDR2 FQGNSA. V was clipped by 6 bases and J by 4 bases; unmatched bases: 6.

DNA for the CDR3: TGTGCCAGCAGGGAAACTAGCGGGGGGCCTAGCACAGATACGCAGTATTTT. Translating it yields CASRETSGGPSTDTQYF. V gene TRBV2 combines with J gene TRBJ2-3, with 12 bases matching TRBD2. The CDR3 length is 17 residues. V gave up 6 bases and J gave up 0 bases; unmatched junction bases: 7. Germline V CDR1 and CDR2: SNHLY, FYNNEI.

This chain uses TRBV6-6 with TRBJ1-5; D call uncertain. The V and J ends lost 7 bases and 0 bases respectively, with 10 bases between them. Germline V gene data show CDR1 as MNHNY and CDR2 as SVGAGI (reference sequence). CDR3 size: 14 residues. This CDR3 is CASIDSYSNQPQHF. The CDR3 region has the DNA TGTGCCAGCATTGACTCGTATAGCAATCAGCCCCAGCATTTT.

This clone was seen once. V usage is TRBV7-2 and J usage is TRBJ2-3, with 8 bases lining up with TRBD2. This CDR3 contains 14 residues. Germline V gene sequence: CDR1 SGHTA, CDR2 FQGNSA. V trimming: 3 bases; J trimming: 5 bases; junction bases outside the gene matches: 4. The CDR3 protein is CASSLTGGQDTQYF. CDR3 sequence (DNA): TGTGCCAGCAGCTTGACGGGGGGGCAAGATACGCAGTATTTT.

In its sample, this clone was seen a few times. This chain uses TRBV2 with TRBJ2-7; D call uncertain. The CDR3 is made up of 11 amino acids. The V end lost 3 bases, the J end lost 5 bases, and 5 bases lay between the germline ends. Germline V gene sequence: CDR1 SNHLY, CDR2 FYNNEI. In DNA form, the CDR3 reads TGTGCCAGCAGTGAGCGAAACGAGCAGTACTTC. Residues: CASSERNEQYF. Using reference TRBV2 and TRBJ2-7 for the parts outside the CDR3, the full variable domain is EPEVTQTPSHQVTQMGQEVILRCVPISNHLYFYWYRQILGQKVEFLVSFYNNEISEKSEIFDDQFSVERPDGSNFTLKIRSTKLEDSAMYFCASSERNEQYFGPGTRLTVT.

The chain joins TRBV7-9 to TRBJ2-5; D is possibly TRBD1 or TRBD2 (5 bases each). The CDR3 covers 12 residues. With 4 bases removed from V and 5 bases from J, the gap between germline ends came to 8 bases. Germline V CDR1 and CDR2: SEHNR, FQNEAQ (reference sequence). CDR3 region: CASSWGGETQYF. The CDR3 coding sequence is TGTGCCAGCAGCTGGGGCGGGGAGACCCAGTACTTC.

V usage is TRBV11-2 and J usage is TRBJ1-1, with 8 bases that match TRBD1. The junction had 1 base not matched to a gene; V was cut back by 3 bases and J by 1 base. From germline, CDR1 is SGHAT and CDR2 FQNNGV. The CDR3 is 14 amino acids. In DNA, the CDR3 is TGTGCCAGCAGCTTTGGACAGGGGAACACTGAAGCTTTCTTT. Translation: CASSFGQGNTEAFF. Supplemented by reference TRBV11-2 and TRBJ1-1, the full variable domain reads EAGVAQSPRYKIIEKRQSVAFWCNPISGHATLYWYQQILGQGPKLLIQFQNNGVVDDSQLPKDRFSAERLKGVDSTLKIQPAKLEDSAVYLCASSFGQGNTEAFFGQGTRLTVV.

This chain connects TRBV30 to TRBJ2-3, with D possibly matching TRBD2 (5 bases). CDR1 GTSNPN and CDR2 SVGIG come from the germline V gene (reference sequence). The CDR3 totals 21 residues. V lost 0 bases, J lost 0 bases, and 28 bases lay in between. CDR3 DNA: TGTGCCTGGAGTGTAGTCGCCCGCAACGCCGTACTAGATCAAAGCACAGATACGCAGTATTTT. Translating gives CAWSVVARNAVLDQSTDTQYF.

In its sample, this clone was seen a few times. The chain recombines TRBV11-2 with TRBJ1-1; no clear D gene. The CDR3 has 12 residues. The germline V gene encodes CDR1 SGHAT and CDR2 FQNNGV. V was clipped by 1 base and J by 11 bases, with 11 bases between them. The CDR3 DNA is TGTGCCAGCAGCTTAGGGCCCTCCAGGGCTTTCTTT. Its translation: CASSLGPSRAFF. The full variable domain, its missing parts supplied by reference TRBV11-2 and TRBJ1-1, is EAGVAQSPRYKIIEKRQSVAFWCNPISGHATLYWYQQILGQGPKLLIQFQNNGVVDDSQLPKDRFSAERLKGVDSTLKIQPAKLEDSAVYLCASSLGPSRAFFGQGTRLTVV.

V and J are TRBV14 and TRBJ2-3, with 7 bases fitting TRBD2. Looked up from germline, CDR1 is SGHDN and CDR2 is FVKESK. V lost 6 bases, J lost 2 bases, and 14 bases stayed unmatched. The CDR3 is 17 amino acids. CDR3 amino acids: CASSHIKRGLPTDTQYF. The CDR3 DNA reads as TGTGCCAGCAGTCACATAAAGCGGGGTTTGCCCACAGATACGCAGTATTTT.

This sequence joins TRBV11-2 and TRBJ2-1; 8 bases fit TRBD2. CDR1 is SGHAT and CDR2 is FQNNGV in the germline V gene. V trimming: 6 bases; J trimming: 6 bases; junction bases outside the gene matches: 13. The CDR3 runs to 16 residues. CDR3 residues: CASSSMARGGRNEQFF. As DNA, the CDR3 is TGTGCCAGCAGTTCGATGGCACGGGGGGGCCGCAATGAGCAGTTCTTC. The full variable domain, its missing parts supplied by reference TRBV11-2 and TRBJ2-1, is EAGVAQSPRYKIIEKRQSVAFWCNPISGHATLYWYQQILGQGPKLLIQFQNNGVVDDSQLPKDRFSAERLKGVDSTLKIQPAKLEDSAVYLCASSSMARGGRNEQFFGPGTRLTVL.

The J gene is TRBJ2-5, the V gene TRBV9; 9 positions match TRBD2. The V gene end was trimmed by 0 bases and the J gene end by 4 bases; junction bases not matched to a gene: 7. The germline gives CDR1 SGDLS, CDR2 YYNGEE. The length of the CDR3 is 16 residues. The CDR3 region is CASSVGGRGGRETQYF. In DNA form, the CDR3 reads TGTGCCAGCAGCGTAGGAGGGCGGGGGGGCCGAGAGACCCAGTACTTC.

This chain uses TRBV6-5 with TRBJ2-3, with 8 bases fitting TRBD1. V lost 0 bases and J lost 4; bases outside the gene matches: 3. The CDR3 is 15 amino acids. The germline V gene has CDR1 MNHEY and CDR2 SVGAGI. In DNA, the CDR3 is TGTGCCAGCAGTTACTCGGGACAGGCAGCAGATACGCAGTATTTT. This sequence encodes CASSYSGQAADTQYF.

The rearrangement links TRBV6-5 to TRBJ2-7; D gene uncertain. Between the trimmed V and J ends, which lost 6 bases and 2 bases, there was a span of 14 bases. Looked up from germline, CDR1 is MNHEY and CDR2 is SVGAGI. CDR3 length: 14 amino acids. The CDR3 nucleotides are TGTGCCAGCAGACCAAGAGGTCAACCCTACGAGCAGTACTTC. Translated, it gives CASRPRGQPYEQYF.

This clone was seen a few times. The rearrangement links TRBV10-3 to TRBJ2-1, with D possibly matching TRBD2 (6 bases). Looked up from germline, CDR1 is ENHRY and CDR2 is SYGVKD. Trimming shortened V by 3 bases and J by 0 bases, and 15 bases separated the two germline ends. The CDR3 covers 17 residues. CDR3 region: CAISDQGLPSSYNEQFF. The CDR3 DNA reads TGTGCCATCAGTGACCAGGGACTTCCAAGCTCCTACAATGAGCAGTTCTTC.

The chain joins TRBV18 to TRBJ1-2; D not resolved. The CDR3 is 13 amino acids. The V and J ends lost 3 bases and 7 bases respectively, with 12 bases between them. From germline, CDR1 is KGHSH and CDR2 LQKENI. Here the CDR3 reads CASSPESFCGYTF. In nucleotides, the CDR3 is TGTGCCAGCTCACCGGAGTCTTTTTGTGGCTACACCTTC. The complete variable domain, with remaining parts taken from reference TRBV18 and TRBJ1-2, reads NAGVMQNPRHLVRRRGQEARLRCSPMKGHSHVYWYRQLPEEGLKFMVYLQKENIIDESGMPKERFSAEFPKEGPSILRIQQVVRGDSAAYFCASSPESFCGYTFGSGTRLTVV.

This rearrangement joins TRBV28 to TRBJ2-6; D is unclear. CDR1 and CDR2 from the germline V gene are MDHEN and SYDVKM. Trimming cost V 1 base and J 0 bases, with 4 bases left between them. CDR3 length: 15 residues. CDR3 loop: CASSLYGSGANVLTF. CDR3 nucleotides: TGTGCCAGCAGTTTATACGGCTCTGGGGCCAACGTCCTGACTTTC.

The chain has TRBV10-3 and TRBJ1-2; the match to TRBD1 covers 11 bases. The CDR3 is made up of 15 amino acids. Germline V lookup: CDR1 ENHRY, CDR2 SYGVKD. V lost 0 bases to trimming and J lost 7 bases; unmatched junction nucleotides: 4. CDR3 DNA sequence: TGTGCCATCAGTGAGTCCACCGGGACAGGGGGTGGCTACACCTTC. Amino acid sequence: CAISESTGTGGGYTF.